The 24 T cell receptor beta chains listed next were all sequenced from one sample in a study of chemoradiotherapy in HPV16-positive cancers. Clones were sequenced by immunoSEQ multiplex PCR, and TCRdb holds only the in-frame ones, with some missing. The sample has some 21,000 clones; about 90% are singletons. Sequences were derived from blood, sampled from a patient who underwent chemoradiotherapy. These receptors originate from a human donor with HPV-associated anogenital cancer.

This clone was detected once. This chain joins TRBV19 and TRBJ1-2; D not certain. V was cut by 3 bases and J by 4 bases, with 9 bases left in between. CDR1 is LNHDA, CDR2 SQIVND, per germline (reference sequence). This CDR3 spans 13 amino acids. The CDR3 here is CASSIRAPYGYTF. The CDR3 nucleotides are TGTGCCAGTAGTATCCGGGCCCCCTATGGCTACACCTTC. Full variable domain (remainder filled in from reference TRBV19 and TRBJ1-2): DGGITQSPKYLFRKEGQNVTLSCEQNLNHDAMYWYRQDPGQGLRLIYYSQIVNDFQKGDIAEGYSVSREKKESFPLTVTSAQKNPTAFYLCASSIRAPYGYTFGSGTRLTVV.

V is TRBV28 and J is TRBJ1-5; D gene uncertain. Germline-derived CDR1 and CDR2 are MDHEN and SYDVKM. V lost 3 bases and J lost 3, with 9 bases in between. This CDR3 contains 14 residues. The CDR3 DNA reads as TGTGCCAGCAGTTTTGTTAGCGACAATCAGCCCCAGCATTTT. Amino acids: CASSFVSDNQPQHF.

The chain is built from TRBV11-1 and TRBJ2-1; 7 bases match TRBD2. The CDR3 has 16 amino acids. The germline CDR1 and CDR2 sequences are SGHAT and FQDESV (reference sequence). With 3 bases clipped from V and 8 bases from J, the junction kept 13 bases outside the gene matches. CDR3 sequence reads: CASSFSIEREGDEQFF. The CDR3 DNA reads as TGTGCCAGCAGCTTCTCAATCGAGCGGGAAGGGGATGAGCAGTTCTTC.

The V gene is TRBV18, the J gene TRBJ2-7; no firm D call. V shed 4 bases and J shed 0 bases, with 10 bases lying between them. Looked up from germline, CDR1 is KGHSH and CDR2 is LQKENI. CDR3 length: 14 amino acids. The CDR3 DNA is TGTGCCAGCTCACGGCCGGAACCCTCCTACGAGCAGTACTTC. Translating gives CASSRPEPSYEQYF.

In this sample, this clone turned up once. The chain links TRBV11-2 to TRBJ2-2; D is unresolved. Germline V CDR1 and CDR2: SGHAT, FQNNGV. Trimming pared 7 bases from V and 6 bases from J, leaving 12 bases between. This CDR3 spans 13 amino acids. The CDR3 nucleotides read TGTGCCAGCACCGATCAGCAGGCCGGGGAGCTGTTTTTT. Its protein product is CASTDQQAGELFF.

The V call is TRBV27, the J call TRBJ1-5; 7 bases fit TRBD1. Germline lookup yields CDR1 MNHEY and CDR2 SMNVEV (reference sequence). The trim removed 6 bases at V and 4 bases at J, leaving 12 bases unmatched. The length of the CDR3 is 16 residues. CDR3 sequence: CASRRTSGGGNQPQHF. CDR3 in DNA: TGTGCCAGCAGACGAACTTCAGGGGGGGGAAATCAGCCCCAGCATTTT.

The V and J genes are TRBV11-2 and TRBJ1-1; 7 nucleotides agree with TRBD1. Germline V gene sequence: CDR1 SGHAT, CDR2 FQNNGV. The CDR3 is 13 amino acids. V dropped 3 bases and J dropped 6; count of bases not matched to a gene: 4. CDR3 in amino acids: CASSLGGQSEAFF. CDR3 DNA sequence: TGTGCCAGCAGCTTGGGGGGACAGTCTGAAGCTTTCTTT.

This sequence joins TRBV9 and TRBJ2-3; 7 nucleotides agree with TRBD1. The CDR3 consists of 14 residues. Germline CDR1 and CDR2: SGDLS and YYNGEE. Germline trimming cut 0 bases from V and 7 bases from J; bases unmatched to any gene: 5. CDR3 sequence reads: CASSVGGGAYTQYF. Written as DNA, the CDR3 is TGTGCCAGCAGCGTAGGAGGGGGCGCGTATACGCAGTATTTT.

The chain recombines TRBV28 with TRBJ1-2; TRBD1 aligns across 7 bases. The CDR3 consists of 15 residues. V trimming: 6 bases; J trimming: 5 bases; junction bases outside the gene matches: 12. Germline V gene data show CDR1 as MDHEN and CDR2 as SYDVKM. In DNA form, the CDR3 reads TGTGCCAGCAGATGGGACAGTAGCGGTGGATATGGCTACACCTTC. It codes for CASRWDSSGGYGYTF.

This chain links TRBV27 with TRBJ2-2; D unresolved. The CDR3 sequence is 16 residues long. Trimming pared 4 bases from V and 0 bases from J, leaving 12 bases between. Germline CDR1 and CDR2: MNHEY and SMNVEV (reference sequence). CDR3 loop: CASSSVGLTNTGELFF. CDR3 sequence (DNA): TGTGCCAGCAGTTCTGTCGGGCTGACGAACACCGGGGAGCTGTTTTTT.

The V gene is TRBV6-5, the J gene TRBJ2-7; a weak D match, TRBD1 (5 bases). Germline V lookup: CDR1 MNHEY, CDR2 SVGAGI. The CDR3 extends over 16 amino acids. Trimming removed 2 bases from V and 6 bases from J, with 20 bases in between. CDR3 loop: CASSYNSQGYPLEQYF. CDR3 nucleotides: TGTGCCAGCAGTTACAATTCGCAGGGCTACCCCCTCGAGCAGTACTTC.

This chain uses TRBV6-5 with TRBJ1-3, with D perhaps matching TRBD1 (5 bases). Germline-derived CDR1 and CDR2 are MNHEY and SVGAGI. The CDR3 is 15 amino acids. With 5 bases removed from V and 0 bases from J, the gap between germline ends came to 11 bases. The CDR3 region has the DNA TGTGCCAGCAGTGCTAGGGGTGACTCTGGAAACACCATATATTTT. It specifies CASSARGDSGNTIYF.

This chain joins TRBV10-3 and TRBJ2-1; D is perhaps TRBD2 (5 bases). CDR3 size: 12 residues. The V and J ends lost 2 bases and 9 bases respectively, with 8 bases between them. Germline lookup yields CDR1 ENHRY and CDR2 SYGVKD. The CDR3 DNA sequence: TGTGCCATCAGTGAGCCGGGGAGTGAGCAGTTCTTC. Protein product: CAISEPGSEQFF.

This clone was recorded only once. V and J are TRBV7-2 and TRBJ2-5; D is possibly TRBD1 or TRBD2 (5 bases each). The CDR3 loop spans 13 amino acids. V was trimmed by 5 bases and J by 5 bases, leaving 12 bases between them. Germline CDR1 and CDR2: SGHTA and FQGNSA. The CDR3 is CASSRWDGETQYF. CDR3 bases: TGTGCCAGCAGCCGCTGGGACGGGGAGACCCAGTACTTC. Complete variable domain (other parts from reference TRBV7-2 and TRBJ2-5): GAGVSQSPSNKVTEKGKDVELRCDPISGHTALYWYRQSLGQGLEFLIYFQGNSAPDKSGLPSDRFSAERTGGSVSTLTIQRTQQEDSAVYLCASSRWDGETQYFGPGTRLLVL.

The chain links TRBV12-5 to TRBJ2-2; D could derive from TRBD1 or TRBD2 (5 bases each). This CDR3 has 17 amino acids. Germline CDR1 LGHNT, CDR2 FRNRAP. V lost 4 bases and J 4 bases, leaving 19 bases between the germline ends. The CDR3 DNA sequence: TGTGCTAGTGGTTGGGACGATCTGACAGAGTTCACCGGGGAGCTGTTTTTT. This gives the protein CASGWDDLTEFTGELFF.

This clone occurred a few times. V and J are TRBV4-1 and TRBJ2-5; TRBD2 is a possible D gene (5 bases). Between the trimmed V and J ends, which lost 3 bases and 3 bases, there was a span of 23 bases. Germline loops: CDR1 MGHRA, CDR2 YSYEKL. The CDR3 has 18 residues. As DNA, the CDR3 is TGCGCCAGCAGCCAGAAACTAGGTCGTAGGAGGCTAAAAGAGACCCAGTACTTC. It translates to CASSQKLGRRRLKETQYF.

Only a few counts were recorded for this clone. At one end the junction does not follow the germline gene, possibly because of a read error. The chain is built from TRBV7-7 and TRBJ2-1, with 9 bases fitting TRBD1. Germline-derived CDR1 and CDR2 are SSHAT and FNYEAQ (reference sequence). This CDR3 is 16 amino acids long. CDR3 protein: CASSPLQGASNNEQFF. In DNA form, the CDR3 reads TGTGCTAGCAGCCCTCTACAGGGGGCCTCAAACAATGAGCAGTTCTTC.

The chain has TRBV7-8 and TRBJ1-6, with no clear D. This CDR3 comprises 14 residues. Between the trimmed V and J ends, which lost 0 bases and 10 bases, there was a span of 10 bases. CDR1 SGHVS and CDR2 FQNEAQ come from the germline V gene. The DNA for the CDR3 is TGTGCCAGCAGCTTAGCGGTGAGTGGATCACCCCTCCACTTT. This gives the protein CASSLAVSGSPLHF.

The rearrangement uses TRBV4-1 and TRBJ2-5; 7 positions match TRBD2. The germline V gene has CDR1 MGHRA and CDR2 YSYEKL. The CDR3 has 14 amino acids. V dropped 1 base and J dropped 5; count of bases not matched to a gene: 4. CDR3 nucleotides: TGCGCCAGCAGCCAAGGACTAGCAGGGGAGACCCAGTACTTC. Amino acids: CASSQGLAGETQYF.

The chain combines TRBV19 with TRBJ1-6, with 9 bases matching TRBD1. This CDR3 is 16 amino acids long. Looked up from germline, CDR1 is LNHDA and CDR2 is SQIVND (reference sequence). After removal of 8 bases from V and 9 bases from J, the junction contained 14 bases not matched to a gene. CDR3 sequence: CASGDRVVLGASPLHF. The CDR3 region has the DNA TGTGCCAGTGGGGACAGGGTGGTGTTAGGAGCTTCACCCCTCCACTTT.

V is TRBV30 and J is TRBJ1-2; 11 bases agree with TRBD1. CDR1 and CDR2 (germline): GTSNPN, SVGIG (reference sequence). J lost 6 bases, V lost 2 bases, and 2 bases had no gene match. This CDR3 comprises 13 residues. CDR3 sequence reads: CAWSWDRGDGYTF. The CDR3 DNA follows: TGTGCCTGGAGTTGGGACAGGGGGGATGGCTACACCTTC.

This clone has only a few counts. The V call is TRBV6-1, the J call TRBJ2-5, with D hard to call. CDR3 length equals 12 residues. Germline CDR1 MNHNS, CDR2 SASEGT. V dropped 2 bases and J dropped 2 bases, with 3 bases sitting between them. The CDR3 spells CASSESQETQYF. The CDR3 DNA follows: TGTGCCAGCAGTGAATCTCAAGAGACCCAGTACTTC.

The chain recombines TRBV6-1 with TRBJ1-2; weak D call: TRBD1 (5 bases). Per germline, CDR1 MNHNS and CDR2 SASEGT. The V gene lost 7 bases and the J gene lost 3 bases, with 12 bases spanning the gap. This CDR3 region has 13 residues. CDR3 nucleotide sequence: TGTGCCAGCACCGCCAGAGGGGACTATGGCTACACCTTC. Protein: CASTARGDYGYTF.

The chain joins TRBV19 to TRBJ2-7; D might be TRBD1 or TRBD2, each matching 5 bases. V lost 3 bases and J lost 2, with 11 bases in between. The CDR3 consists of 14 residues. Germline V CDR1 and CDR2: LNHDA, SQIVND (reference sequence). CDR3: CASSIGTGTYEQYF. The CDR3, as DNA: TGTGCCAGTAGTATTGGGACGGGAACCTACGAGCAGTACTTC.